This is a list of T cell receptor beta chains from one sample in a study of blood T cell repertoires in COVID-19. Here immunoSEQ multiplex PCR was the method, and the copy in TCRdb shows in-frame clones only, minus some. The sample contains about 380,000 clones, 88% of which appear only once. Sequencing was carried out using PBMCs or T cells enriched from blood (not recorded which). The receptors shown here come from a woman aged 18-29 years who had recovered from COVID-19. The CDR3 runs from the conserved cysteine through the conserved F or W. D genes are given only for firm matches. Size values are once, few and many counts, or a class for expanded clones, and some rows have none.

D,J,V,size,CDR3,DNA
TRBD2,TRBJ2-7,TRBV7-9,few,CASLGTTDEQYF,TGTGCCAGCCTGGGGACTACCGACGAGCAGTACTTC
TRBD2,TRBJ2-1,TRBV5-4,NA,CASSGLAGEQFF,TGTGCCAGCAGCGGACTAGCCGGTGAGCAGTTCTTC
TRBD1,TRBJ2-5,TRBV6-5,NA,CASSLAGGGQETQYF,TGTGCCAGCAGTTTGGCAGGGGGCGGCCAAGAGACCCAGTACTTC
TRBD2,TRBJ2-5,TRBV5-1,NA,CASYRTGGLETQYF,TGCGCCAGCTATCGGACGGGGGGTTTGGAGACCCAGTACTTC
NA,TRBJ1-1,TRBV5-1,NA,CASSLRQAPGSTEAFF,TGCGCCAGCAGCCTACGACAGGCCCCCGGCTCCACTGAAGCTTTCTTT
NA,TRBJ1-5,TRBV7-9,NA,CASSLTVGGNQPQHF,TGTGCCAGCAGCTTAACGGTAGGGGGTAATCAGCCCCAGCATTTT
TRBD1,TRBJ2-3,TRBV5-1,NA,CASSLGWGQGKDTQYF,TGCGCCAGCAGCTTGGGGTGGGGACAGGGCAAAGATACGCAGTATTTT
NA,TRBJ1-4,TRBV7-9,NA,CASSRSRIGREKLFF,TGTGCCAGCAGCCGATCGAGAATAGGGAGAGAAAAACTGTTTTTT
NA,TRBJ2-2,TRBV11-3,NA,CASSLDRGTGELFF,TGTGCCAGCAGCTTAGACAGGGGTACCGGGGAGCTGTTTTTT
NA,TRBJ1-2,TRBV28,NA,CASSLKGNYGYTF,TGTGCCAGCAGTTTAAAGGGGAACTATGGCTACACCTTC
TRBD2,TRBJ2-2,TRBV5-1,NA,CASEDTGGGTGELFF,TGCGCCAGCGAAGATACAGGCGGGGGCACCGGGGAGCTGTTTTTT
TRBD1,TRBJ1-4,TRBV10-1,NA,CASSESPRTGGEKLFF,TGCGCCAGCAGTGAGTCGCCTCGAACAGGGGGTGAAAAACTGTTTTTT
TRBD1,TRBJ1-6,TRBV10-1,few,CASVDRGHLYDSPLHF,TGCGCCAGCGTAGACAGGGGGCATTTATATGATTCACCCCTCCACTTT
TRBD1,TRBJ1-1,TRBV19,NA,CASSIATGVTEAFF,TGTGCCAGTAGTATAGCTACAGGGGTCACTGAAGCTTTCTTT
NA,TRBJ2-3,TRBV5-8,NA,CASSFKGVFDTQYF,TGTGCCAGCAGCTTCAAAGGAGTCTTCGATACGCAGTATTTT
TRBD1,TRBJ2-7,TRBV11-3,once,CASSQETGNKQYF,TGTGCCAGCAGCCAGGAGACAGGGAATAAGCAGTACTTC
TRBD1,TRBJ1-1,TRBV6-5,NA,CASSRQGNTEAFF,TGTGCCAGCAGCAGACAGGGTAACACTGAAGCTTTCTTT
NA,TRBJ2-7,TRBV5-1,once,CASSSKSYEQYF,TGCGCCAGCAGCTCTAAATCCTACGAGCAGTACTTC
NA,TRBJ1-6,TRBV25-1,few,CASSDWASNSPLHF,TGTGCCAGCAGTGATTGGGCTTCCAATTCACCCCTCCACTTT